Presented here are 5 T cell receptor beta chains from one specimen sequenced in a study of blood T cell repertoires in COVID-19. Repertoires were generated with immunoSEQ multiplex PCR, while TCRdb's copy carries only in-frame clones and drops some. The sample includes some 300,000 clones, around nine tenths of them seen just once. Specimen: PBMCs or T cells enriched from blood (not recorded which). These receptors originate from a woman in her twenties or thirties who had been exposed to COVID-19.

V and J are TRBV12-5 and TRBJ1-2; 8 nucleotides agree with TRBD1. CDR3 length: 16 amino acids. V was clipped by 1 base and J by 6 bases; unmatched bases: 10. From germline, CDR1 is LGHNT and CDR2 FRNRAP. CDR3 residues: CASGLAAGQGYNGYTF. Here the CDR3 DNA reads TGTGCTAGTGGTTTGGCTGCCGGACAGGGCTACAATGGCTACACCTTC.

Worth noting for this clone: Distinct nucleotide sequences in the sample also encode this CDR3. This rearrangement joins TRBV5-1 to TRBJ1-3; D is unclear. This CDR3 is built from 15 residues. The germline V gene has CDR1 SGHRS and CDR2 YFSETQ. The V and J ends lost 3 bases and 0 bases respectively, with 10 bases between them. CDR3 nucleotides: TGCGCCAGCAGCTCTACCGCGCTCTCTGGAAACACCATATATTTT. Protein: CASSSTALSGNTIYF.

The chain is built from TRBV7-9 and TRBJ2-1; D might be TRBD2 (6 bases). Trimming pared 4 bases from V and 8 bases from J, leaving 15 bases between. This CDR3 is built from 14 residues. Germline V CDR1 and CDR2: SEHNR, FQNEAQ (reference sequence). The CDR3 reads CASSSPRRGDEQFF. CDR3 DNA: TGTGCCAGCAGCTCTCCCCGGCGGGGCGATGAGCAGTTCTTC.

The rearrangement uses TRBV9 and TRBJ2-1; the match to TRBD2 covers 10 bases. V was clipped by 4 bases and J by 8 bases; unmatched bases: 9. Germline CDR1 reads SGDLS; CDR2 reads YYNGEE. The CDR3 runs to 15 residues. The CDR3 loop is CASSPMGLAGDEQFF. As DNA, the CDR3 is TGTGCCAGCAGCCCCATGGGGCTAGCGGGGGATGAGCAGTTCTTC. Filled out from reference TRBV9 and TRBJ2-1, the complete variable domain reads DSGVTQTPKHLITATGQRVTLRCSPRSGDLSVYWYQQSLDQGLQFLIQYYNGEERAKGNILERFSAQQFPDLHSELNLSSLELGDSALYFCASSPMGLAGDEQFFGPGTRLTVL.

V usage is TRBV9 and J usage is TRBJ1-6, with 10 nucleotides matching TRBD1. The germline CDR1 and CDR2 sequences are SGDLS and YYNGEE. The CDR3 has 16 amino acids. J was trimmed by 6 bases and V by 0 bases; bases with no gene match: 3. The CDR3 region is CASSVGRDRGNSPLHF. In DNA, the CDR3 is TGTGCCAGCAGCGTAGGGCGGGACAGGGGTAATTCACCCCTCCACTTT.